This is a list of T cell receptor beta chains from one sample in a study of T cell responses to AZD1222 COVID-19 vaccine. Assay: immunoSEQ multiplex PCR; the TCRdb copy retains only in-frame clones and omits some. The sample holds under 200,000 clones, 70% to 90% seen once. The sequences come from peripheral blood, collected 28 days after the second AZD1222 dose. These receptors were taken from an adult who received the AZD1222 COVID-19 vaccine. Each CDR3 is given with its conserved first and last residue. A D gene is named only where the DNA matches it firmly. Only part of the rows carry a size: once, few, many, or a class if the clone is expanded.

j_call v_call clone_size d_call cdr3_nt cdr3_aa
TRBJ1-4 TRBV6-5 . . TGTGCCACCCAGTTTGTTGTTAATGAAAAACTGTTTTTT CATQFVVNEKLFF
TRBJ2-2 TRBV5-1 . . TGCGCCAGCAGCTTGGTATACGGGCCTACGAACACCGGGGAGCTGTTTTTT CASSLVYGPTNTGELFF
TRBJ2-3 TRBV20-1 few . TGCAGTGCTAGTGGACGGCTTAGCACAGATACGCAGTATTTT CSASGRLSTDTQYF
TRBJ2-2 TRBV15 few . TGTGCCACCAGCAGAGATCCCACAGTAAACACCGGGGAGCTGTTTTTT CATSRDPTVNTGELFF
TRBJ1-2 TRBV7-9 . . TGTGCCAGCAGCCCTTTGATGGTAGGCTACACCTTC CASSPLMVGYTF
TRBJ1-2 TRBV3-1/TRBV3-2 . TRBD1 TGTGCCAGCAGCCTTGGACAGGTGGGCCCATGGGGCTACACCTTC CASSLGQVGPWGYTF
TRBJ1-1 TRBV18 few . TGTGCCAGCTCATCGCAGGGAGGGGCTGAAGCTTTCTTT CASSSQGGAEAFF
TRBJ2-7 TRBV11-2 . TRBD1 TGTGCCAGCAGCTTAGAGACAGGGTCCGCCGAGCAGTACTTC CASSLETGSAEQYF
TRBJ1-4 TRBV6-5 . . TGTGCCAGCAGTTTGGAAGGGGGGCGAAGTGAAAAACTGTTTTTT CASSLEGGRSEKLFF
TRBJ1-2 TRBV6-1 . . TGTGCCAGCAGTGAATACAAAAACTATGGCTACACCTTC CASSEYKNYGYTF
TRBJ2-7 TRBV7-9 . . TGTGCCAGCAGCTCCATCGACTCCTACGAGCAGTACTTC CASSSIDSYEQYF
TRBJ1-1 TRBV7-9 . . TGTGCCAGCAGCTTAGGTCACGCAACCAAAGCTTTCTTT CASSLGHATKAFF
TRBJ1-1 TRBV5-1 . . TGCGCCAGCAGCTTGGGGACAGCGAACACTGAAGCTTTCTTT CASSLGTANTEAFF
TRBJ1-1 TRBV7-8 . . TGTGCCAGCAGCGTAGTCGACATCGGGACGGTGAACACTGAAGCTTTCTTT CASSVVDIGTVNTEAFF
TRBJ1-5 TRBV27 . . TGTGCCAGCATCTATGTACCCCAGCATTTT CASIYVPQHF
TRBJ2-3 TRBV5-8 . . TGTGCCAGCAGCTTAGGGCAGGTCCTCACAGATACGCAGTATTTT CASSLGQVLTDTQYF
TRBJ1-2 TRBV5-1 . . TGCGCCAGCAGCTTGGTGACAACGAACTATGGCTACACCTTC CASSLVTTNYGYTF
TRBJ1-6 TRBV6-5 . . TGTGCCAGCACCCACTCCTATAATTCACCCCTCCACTTT CASTHSYNSPLHF
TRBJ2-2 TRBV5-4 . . TGTGCCAGCAGCGTCGCAGGACGGTACACCGGGGAGCTGTTTTTT CASSVAGRYTGELFF
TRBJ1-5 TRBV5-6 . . TGTGCCAGCAGCTTGGGGACAGTTAATCAGCCCCAGCATTTT CASSLGTVNQPQHF
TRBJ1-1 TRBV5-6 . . TGTGCCAGCAGTTCTATCGGGTTCAGAACCAACACTGAAGCTTTCTTT CASSSIGFRTNTEAFF
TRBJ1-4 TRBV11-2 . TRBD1 TGTGCCAGCAGCCCTGACAGGGTTCATGAAAAACTGTTTTTT CASSPDRVHEKLFF
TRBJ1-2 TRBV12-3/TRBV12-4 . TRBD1 TGTGCCAGCAGTTCGGGACAGAACTATGGCTACACCTTC CASSSGQNYGYTF
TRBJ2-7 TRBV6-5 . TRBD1 TGTGCCAGCAGTTACGACAGGGTGGGCGAGCAGTACTTC CASSYDRVGEQYF
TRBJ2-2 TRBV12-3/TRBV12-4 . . TGTGCCAGCGGCTTACTAGCAACCGGGGAGCTGTTTTTT CASGLLATGELFF
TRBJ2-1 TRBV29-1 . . TGCAGCGTTGGGGGCGGGGCTGAGCAGTTCTTC CSVGGGAEQFF
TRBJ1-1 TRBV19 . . TGTGCCAGTAGTAGATGGGGGGGCGACACTGAAGCTTTCTTT CASSRWGGDTEAFF
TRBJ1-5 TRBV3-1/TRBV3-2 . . TGTGCCAGCAGCCAAGAGGGACACGGGTTAAGCAATCAGCCCCAGCATTTT CASSQEGHGLSNQPQHF
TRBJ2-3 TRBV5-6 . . TGTGCCAGCAGCTCACCCTTTGCAGATACGCAGTATTTT CASSSPFADTQYF
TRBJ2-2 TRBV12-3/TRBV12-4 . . TGTGCCAGCGGTGCGGGCACCGGGGAGCTGTTTTTT CASGAGTGELFF
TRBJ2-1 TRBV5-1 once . TGCGCCAGCAGCTCCGGGGGCCCCAATGAGCAGTTCTTC CASSSGGPNEQFF
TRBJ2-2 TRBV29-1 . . TGCAGCGCGGTAGGGGGCGGGGGTCGCACCGGGGAGCTGTTTTTT CSAVGGGGRTGELFF
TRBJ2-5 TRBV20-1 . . TGCAGTGCACAGAAAGGGGAGACCCAGTACTTC CSAQKGETQYF
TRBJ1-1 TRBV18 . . TGTGCCAGCTCACCAGGGGGCGCGGGCACTGAAGCTTTCTTT CASSPGGAGTEAFF
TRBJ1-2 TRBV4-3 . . TGCGCCAGCAGCCAAGATAGGAACAGTCCCTATGGCTACACCTTC CASSQDRNSPYGYTF
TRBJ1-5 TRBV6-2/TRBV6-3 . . TGTGCCAGCAGCTCCCAGCCCCAGCATTTT CASSSQPQHF
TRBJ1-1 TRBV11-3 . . TGTGCCAGCAGCTTAGATTCTGGGGGGACTGAAGCTTTCTTT CASSLDSGGTEAFF
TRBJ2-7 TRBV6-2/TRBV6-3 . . TGTGCCAGCAGTGCGGATTTCGAGCTCGAGCAGTACTTC CASSADFELEQYF
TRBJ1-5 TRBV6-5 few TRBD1 TGTGCCAGCAGTCCGACAGGGCATCAGCCCCAGCATTTT CASSPTGHQPQHF
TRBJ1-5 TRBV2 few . TGTGCCAGCAGCAGGGTGACTCAGCCCCAGCATTTT CASSRVTQPQHF
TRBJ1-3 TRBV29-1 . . TGCAGCGTTGGGGGTCTCTCTGGAAACACCATATATTTT CSVGGLSGNTIYF
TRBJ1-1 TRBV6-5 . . TGTGCCAGCAGTTCGAACACTGAAGCTTTCTTT CASSSNTEAFF
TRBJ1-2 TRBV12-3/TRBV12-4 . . TGTGCCAGCAGTTTCCCCGGTCCCGGGACACAGAGCTTC CASSFPGPGTQSF
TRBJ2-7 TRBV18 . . TGTGCCAGCTCACCATTGGCCAGGTCCCACGAGCAGTACTTC CASSPLARSHEQYF
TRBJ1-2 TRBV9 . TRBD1 TGTGCCAGCAGCGCAGCAGGGGGTAGCTATGGCTACACCTTC CASSAAGGSYGYTF
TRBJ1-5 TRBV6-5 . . TGTGCCAGCCAGTCTCACAACCTTGGACAGCCCCAGCATTTT CASQSHNLGQPQHF
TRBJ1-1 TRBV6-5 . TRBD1 TGTGCCAGCGGACAGGGGGCTAGCACTGAAGCTTTCTTT CASGQGASTEAFF
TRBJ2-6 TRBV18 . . TGTGCCAGCTCACCTTTCGGACGTTTGGAGTCCGGGGCCAACGTCCTGACTTTC CASSPFGRLESGANVLTF
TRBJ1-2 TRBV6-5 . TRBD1 TGTGCCAGCAGTTACTCGGACAGGAGTTATGGCTACACCTTC CASSYSDRSYGYTF
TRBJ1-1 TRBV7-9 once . TGTGCCAGCAGCTTAGCCCCGGCCAGGGGCACTGAAGCTTTCTTT CASSLAPARGTEAFF